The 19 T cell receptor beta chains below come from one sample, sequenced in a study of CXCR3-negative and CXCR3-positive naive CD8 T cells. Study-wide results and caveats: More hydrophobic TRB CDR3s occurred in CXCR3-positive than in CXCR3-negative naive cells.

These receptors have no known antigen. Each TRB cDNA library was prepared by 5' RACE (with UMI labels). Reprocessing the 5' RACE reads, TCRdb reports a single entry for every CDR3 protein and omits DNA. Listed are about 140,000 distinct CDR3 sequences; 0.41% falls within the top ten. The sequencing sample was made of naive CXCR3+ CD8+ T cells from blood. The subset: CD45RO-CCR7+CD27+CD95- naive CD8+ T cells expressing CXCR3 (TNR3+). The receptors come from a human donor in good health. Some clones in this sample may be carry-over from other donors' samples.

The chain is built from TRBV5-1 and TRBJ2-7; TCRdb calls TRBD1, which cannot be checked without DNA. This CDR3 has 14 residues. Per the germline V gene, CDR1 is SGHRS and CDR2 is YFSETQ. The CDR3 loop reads CASGQTGGSHEQYF.

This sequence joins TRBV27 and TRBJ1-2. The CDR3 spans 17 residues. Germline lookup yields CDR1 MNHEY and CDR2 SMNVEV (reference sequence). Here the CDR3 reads CASSLTWGTGLSYGYTF.

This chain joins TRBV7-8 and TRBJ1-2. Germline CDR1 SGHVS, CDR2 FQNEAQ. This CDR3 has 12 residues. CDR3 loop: CASSSRTYGYTF.

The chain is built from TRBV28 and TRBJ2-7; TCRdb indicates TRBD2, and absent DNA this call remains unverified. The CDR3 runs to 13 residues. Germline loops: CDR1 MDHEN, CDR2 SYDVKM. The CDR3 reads CASSFPSGRQQYF.

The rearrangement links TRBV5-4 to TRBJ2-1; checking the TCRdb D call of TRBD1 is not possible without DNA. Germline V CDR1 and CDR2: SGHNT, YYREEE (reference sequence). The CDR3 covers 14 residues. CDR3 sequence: CASSMTGENNEQFF.

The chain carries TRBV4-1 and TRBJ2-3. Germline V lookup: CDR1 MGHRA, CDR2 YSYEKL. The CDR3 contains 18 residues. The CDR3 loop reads CASSEDDSGLENTDTQYF.

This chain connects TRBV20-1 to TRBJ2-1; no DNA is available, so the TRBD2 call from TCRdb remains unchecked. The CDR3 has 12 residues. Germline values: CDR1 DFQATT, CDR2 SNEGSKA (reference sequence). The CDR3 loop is CSAYERYNEQFF.

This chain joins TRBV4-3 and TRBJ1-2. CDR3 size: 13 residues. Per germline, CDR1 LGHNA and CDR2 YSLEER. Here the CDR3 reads CVSSQDTAYGYTF.

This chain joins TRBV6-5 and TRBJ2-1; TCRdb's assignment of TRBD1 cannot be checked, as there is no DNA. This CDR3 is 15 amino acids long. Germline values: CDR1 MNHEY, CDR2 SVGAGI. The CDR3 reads CASNIGHRPYNEQFF.

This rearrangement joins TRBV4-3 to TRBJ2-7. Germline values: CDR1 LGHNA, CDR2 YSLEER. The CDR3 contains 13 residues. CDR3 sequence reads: CASSQYVSYEQYF.

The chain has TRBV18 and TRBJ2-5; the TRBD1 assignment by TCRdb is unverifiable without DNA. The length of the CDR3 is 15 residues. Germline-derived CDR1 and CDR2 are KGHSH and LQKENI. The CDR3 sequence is CASSPPGPPEETQYF.

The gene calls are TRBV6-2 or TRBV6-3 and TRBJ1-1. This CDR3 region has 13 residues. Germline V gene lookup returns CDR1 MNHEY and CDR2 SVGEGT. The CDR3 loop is CASSYFANTEAFF.

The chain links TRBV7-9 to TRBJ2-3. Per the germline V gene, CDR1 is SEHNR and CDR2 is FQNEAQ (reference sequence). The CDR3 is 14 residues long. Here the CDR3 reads CASSSSIQADTQYF.

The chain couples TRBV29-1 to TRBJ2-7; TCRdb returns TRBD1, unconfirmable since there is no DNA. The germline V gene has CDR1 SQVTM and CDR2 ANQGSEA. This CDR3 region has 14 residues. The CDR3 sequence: CSVEAGTGGYEQYF.

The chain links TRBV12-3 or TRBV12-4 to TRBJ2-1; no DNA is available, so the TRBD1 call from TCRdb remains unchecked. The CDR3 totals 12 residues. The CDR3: CASSPHPGEQFF.

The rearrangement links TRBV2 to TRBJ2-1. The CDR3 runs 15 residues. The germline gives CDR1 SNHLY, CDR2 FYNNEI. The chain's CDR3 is CASSARDASYNEQFF.

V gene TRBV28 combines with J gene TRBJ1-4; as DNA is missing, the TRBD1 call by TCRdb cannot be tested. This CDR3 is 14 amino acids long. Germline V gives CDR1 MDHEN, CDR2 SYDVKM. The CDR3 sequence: CASRTGPASEKLFF.

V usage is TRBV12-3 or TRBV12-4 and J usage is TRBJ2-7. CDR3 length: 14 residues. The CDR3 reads CASSSNPTYHEQYF.

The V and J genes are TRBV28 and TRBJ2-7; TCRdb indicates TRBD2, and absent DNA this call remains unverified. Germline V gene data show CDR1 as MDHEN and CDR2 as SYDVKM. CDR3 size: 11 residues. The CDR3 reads CAFGPSYEQYF.